This TCR beta chain was documented in a study of blood T cell repertoires in COVID-19. Clones were sequenced by immunoSEQ multiplex PCR, and TCRdb holds only the in-frame ones, with some missing. The table records roughly 140,000 clones, 70% to 90% of them present only once. The V gene's germline CDR1 is GTSNPN and CDR2 SVGIG (reference sequence). The J segment lost 13 bases and the V segment lost 1 base, leaving 9 bases of the junction unmatched. The CDR3 spans 15 residues. The sequenced sample was peripheral blood. The rearrangement joins TRBV30 to TRBJ1-6, with 11 bases that match TRBD1. This clonotype originated in a woman in her fifties or sixties with acute or convalescent COVID-19. The CDR3, as DNA: TGTGCCTGGAGTGCCTGGACAGGGGACAGGGGGCCCCTCCACTTT. Its translation: CAWSAWTGDRGPLHF. The entire variable domain, with the rest obtained from reference TRBV30 and TRBJ1-6, is as follows: SQTIHQWPATLVQPVGSPLSLECTVEGTSNPNLYWYRQAAGRGLQLLFYSVGIGQISSEVPQNLSASRPQDRQFILSSKKLLLSDSGFYLCAWSAWTGDRGPLHFGNGTRLTVT.